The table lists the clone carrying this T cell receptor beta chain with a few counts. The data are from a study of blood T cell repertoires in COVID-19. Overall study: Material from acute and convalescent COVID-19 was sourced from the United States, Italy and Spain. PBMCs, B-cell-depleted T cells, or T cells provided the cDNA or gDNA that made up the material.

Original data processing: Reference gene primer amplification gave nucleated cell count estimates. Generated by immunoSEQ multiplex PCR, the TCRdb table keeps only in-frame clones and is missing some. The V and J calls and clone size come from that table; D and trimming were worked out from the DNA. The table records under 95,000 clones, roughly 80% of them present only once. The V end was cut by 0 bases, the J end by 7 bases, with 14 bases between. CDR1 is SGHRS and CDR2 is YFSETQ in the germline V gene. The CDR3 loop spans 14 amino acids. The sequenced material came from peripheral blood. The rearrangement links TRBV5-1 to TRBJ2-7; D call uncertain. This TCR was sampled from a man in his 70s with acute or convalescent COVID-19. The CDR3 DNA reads TGCGCCAGCAGCTTGGACCCGGGTTCACGAGAGCAGTACTTC. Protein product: CASSLDPGSREQYF. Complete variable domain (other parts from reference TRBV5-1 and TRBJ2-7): KAGVTQTPRYLIKTRGQQVTLSCSPISGHRSVSWYQQTPGQGLQFLFEYFSETQRNKGNFPGRFSGRQFSNSRSEMNVSTLELGDSALYLCASSLDPGSREQYFGPGTRLTVT.